The rows below give T cell receptor beta chains drawn from one sample of a study of shared clonotypes between healthy human individuals. The assay was immunoSEQ multiplex PCR, and TCRdb's table has in-frame clones only and misses some. The profile covers some 800,000 clones, with 80% to 95% appearing a single time and around 24% taken by the ten largest. Sequencing was carried out using naive CD8+ T cells sorted from blood. The receptors were gathered from a man aged 25-40 years in good health. Each CDR3 is given with its conserved first and last residue. The D gene is left open where the match is weak. Clone size appears in some rows only: once, few, many, or a class for an expanded clone.

TRBJ2-7 TRBV7-2 . . TGTGCCAGCAGCTTCCGCAGACCCTACGAGCAGTACTTC CASSFRRPYEQYF
TRBJ2-3 TRBV27 . TRBD1 TGTGCCAGCAGTACCAGGACAGGGGGCCTCACAGATACGCAGTATTTT CASSTRTGGLTDTQYF
TRBJ2-7 TRBV4-3 . TRBD1 TGCGCCAGCAGCAATGGGGACAGAACCTACGAGCAGTACTTC CASSNGDRTYEQYF
TRBJ2-7 TRBV4-3 . . TGCGCCAGCAGCCAAGATACTTCCGACTCCTACGAGCAGTACTTC CASSQDTSDSYEQYF
TRBJ2-3 TRBV28 many TRBD2 TGTGCCAGCAGTTTAGGACTAGCGGGAGCGGTTGGCGATACGCAGTATTTT CASSLGLAGAVGDTQYF
TRBJ2-2 TRBV7-9 . TRBD1 TGTGCCGGGATTCCCCGGGACAGCCTCACCGGGGAGCTGTTTTTT CAGIPRDSLTGELFF
TRBJ2-7 TRBV7-8 . TRBD2 TGTGCCAGCAGCTTAGCTACGGGCGGGAGGGCCTACGAGCAGTACTTC CASSLATGGRAYEQYF
TRBJ2-5 TRBV6-5 . . TGTGCCACCCGACAGGTCATTCAAGAGACCCAGTACTTC CATRQVIQETQYF
TRBJ2-7 TRBV29-1 . . TGCAGCGTTGAAAAATGGAGGCAGGGGTCGAGCGAGAATGGCTCCTACGAGCAGTACTTC CSVEKWRQGSSENGSYEQYF
TRBJ2-1 TRBV4-2 . . TGTGCCAGCAGCCCGAAGGGGGGACAAACGACAGGGAGCTCCTACAATGAGCAGTTCTTC CASSPKGGQTTGSSYNEQFF
TRBJ2-2 TRBV7-9 few . TGTGCCAGCAGCGTCACCGTGGCAGGGGAAGCCGGGGAGCTGTTTTTT CASSVTVAGEAGELFF
TRBJ2-7 TRBV29-1 . . TGCAGCGTTGAGGACAGACCCACCTACGAGCAGTACTTC CSVEDRPTYEQYF
TRBJ2-7 TRBV7-8 . . TGTGCCAGCAGCTTATTGGTCCAGGGGGGTTGGTACTTC CASSLLVQGGWYF
TRBJ2-7 TRBV9 . . TGTGCCAGCAGCGTAGATGGCCAGGCGGTCGACGAGCAGTACTTC CASSVDGQAVDEQYF
TRBJ2-1 TRBV7-8 once TRBD2 TGTGCCAGCAGCTTCGGGACTAGCGAGTACAATGAGCAGTTCTTC CASSFGTSEYNEQFF
TRBJ2-4 TRBV7-2 . TRBD2 TGTGCCAGCAGCCCCACCCCAAGCGGGAGAGCCAAAAACATTCAGTACTTC CASSPTPSGRAKNIQYF
TRBJ2-5 TRBV9 . . TGTGCCAGCAGCGTACACAGATCTTTTATCGAGACCCAGTACTTC CASSVHRSFIETQYF
TRBJ2-3 TRBV6-1 once . TGTGCCAGCAGTGAAAGGGCAGGACCCTCATACACAGATACGCAGTATTTT CASSERAGPSYTDTQYF
TRBJ1-3 TRBV4-1 . . TGCGCCAGCAGCCAAGGAGATTCCTACAACCCTGGAAACACCATATATTTT CASSQGDSYNPGNTIYF
TRBJ2-7 TRBV7-8 . TRBD2 TGTGCCAGCAGCTTTAGTTGGGATTTCGGACTAGATCGGACCTACGAGCAGTACTTC CASSFSWDFGLDRTYEQYF
TRBJ2-1 TRBV4-1 . . TGCGCCAGCAGCCAAGATGAAGGGGCCTCCTACAATGAGCAGTTCTTC CASSQDEGASYNEQFF
TRBJ2-1 TRBV7-9 . TRBD2 TGTGCCAGCAGCGTAGGTGGACTAGCGGGAGGGCCCGCTTACAATGAGCAGTTCTTC CASSVGGLAGGPAYNEQFF
TRBJ2-7 TRBV19 . . TGTGCCAGTAGTATGGTACAGAACTCCTACGAGCAGTACTTC CASSMVQNSYEQYF
TRBJ2-3 TRBV27 once TRBD1 TGTGCCAGCAGTATCGGGACAGGGGGCACAGATACGCAGTATTTT CASSIGTGGTDTQYF
TRBJ2-7 TRBV28 . . TGTGCCAGCAGTCCGACCCGGCGGAGTTACGAGCAGTACTTC CASSPTRRSYEQYF
TRBJ2-7 TRBV4-1 once . TGCGCCAGCAGCCAAGATGGCGAGATAGGGTACGAGCAGTACTTC CASSQDGEIGYEQYF
TRBJ2-3 TRBV29-1 . . TGCAGCGTTGGCAGAGACAGGATTCCAGATACGCAGTATTTT CSVGRDRIPDTQYF
TRBJ2-1 TRBV4-1 . . TGCGCCAGCAGCCAAGAATTCATGGCCCTCAATGAGCAGTTCTTC CASSQEFMALNEQFF
TRBJ2-1 TRBV28 . TRBD2 TGTGCCAGCAGTTTCGGGACTAGCGGGTTCGATGAGCAGTTCTTC CASSFGTSGFDEQFF
TRBJ1-4 TRBV4-1 . . TGCGCCAGCAGCCAAGTCCAGGGAGGGAATGAAAAACTGTTTTTT CASSQVQGGNEKLFF
TRBJ2-3 TRBV7-9 . . TGTGCCAGCAGAAAGATAGATACGCAGTATTTT CASRKIDTQYF
TRBJ2-1 TRBV28 . TRBD1 TGTGCCAGCAGGAGGACAGGGCCCCACAATGAGCAGTTCTTC CASRRTGPHNEQFF
TRBJ1-2 TRBV5-6 . . TGTGCCAGCAGCACGCCCCGAGTCGTCTATGGCTACACCTTC CASSTPRVVYGYTF
TRBJ2-1 TRBV6-4 many TRBD2 TGTGCCAGCAGTGTTGATACGGGAGGGCCTCACAATGAGCAGTTCTTC CASSVDTGGPHNEQFF